This entry describes one TCR beta chain. Antigen specificity is unknown. The length of the CDR3 is 13 residues. Germline assignment: CDR1 SNHLY and CDR2 FYNNEI. V was clipped by 8 bases and J by 6 bases; unmatched bases: 7. TCRdb's table, derived via immunoSEQ multiplex PCR, lists solely in-frame clones and lacks some. The sample lists approximately 1,500,000 clones; around 97% were seen once. Researchers partitioned CD4+ cells into CD45RA+ naive and CD45RA-negative memory subsets. The data are from a study of shared clonotypes between healthy human individuals. Points from the study as a whole: Several donors had 4% to 5% of their naive CD4 clonotypes in common. In this cohort, only blood was sampled, and tissue repertoires likely differ. Among the subsets, naive ones generally showed larger estimated richness than memory ones.

The sequenced sample was naive CD4+ T cells sorted from blood. Sample subset: CD45RA+ positively selected. This receptor was taken from a man aged 25 to 45 in good health. The chain joins TRBV2 to TRBJ2-1; 7 bases line up with TRBD2. Here the CDR3 DNA reads TGTGCCAGCCGATTTATAGCGGGCAATGAGCAGTTCTTC. It specifies CASRFIAGNEQFF.